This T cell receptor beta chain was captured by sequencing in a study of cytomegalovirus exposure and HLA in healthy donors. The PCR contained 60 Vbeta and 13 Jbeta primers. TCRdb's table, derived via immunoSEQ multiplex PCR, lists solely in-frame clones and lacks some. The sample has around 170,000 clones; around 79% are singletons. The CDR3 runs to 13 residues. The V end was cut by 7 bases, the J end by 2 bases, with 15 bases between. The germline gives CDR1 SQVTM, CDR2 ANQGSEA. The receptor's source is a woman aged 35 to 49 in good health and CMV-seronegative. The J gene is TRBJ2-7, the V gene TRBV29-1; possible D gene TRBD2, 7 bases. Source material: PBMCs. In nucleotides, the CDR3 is TGCAGCGCCCTAGGGGGGGGGCCCTACGAGCAGTACTTC. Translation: CSALGGGPYEQYF.